The source of this T cell receptor beta chain is a study of T cell responses to AZD1222 COVID-19 vaccine. Clones were read by immunoSEQ multiplex PCR, and TCRdb kept only the in-frame ones, dropping some. Counted here are 120,000 to 150,000 clones, around 86% occurring once; the ten biggest clones make up less than 5%. Study-wide results and limits: Spike as a whole was targeted by vaccine-associated CD4 TCRs, dominant at 160-218 and 743-854. Possibly, clonal diversity was underestimated; donors were largely white British and included more females.

Details on this clone: What it recognizes is unknown.

J was trimmed by 1 base and V by 6 bases; bases with no gene match: 10. This CDR3 has 17 residues. Germline CDR1 and CDR2: SGHNT and YYREEE (reference sequence). The receptor's source is an adult in good health. This chain uses TRBV5-4 with TRBJ2-3; 11 bases align to TRBD2. The sequencing used peripheral blood, collected on day 0 of MenACWY control vaccination. CDR3 coding DNA: TGTGCCAGCAACCCTTCCCTAGCGGGGGGCGGCACAGATACGCAGTATTTT. This codes for CASNPSLAGGGTDTQYF. Full variable domain (missing parts from reference TRBV5-4 and TRBJ2-3): ETGVTQSPTHLIKTRGQQVTLRCSSQSGHNTVSWYQQALGQGPQFIFQYYREEENGRGNFPPRFSGLQFPNYSSELNVNALELDDSALYLCASNPSLAGGGTDTQYFGPGTRLTVL.